This paragraph covers one T cell receptor beta chain sequence. Its target is unknown. The sample belongs to a study of PD-1 blockade in classical Hodgkin lymphoma. Overall study context: Patients received nivolumab 3 mg/kg intravenously every 2 weeks. Study results and caveats: What drove the repertoire differences, possibly disease activity or prior therapy, has not been defined. At C4D1, TCR diversity had climbed significantly for CD4+ cells, though not for CD8+ cells. Before treatment, TCR diversity in newly diagnosed patients was reportedly lower than in healthy donors.

Generated by immunoSEQ multiplex PCR, the TCRdb table keeps only in-frame clones and is missing some. Of over 25,000 clones in the sample, over 60% were seen once. Time point: cycle 4 day 1 (C4D1), after more than five weeks of nivolumab. There was relapse after autologous stem cell transplantation in every patient, and there was variation in brentuximab vedotin exposure. Trimming removed 0 bases from V and 3 bases from J, with 13 bases in between. There are 15 residues in the CDR3. Germline assignment: CDR1 SGDLS and CDR2 YYNGEE. The clonotype was recovered from a human donor with classical Hodgkin lymphoma. The chain combines TRBV9 with TRBJ2-7, with D possibly called TRBD1 or TRBD2 (5 bases each). This specimen was peripheral blood mononuclear cells (PBMCs), taken before the fourth cycle of nivolumab. Written as DNA, the CDR3 is TGTGCCAGCAGCGTAGGCGGGCAGGGAGTCTACGAGCAGTACTTC. It specifies CASSVGGQGVYEQYF.